This entry lists 32 T cell receptor beta chains sequenced from one sample in a study. TCRdb fed the RT-PCR reads into MiXCR, producing one record per CDR3 protein. The profile covers about 680,000 distinct CDR3 sequences, with approximately 15% appearing a single time and 3.6% taken by the ten largest. Sequencing was carried out using memory CD4+ T cells from blood. All receptors derive from a female donor in good health, serving as a healthy control.

The table lists this clonotype with a few counts. V usage is TRBV6-5 and J usage is TRBJ1-2; no clear D. This CDR3 is built from 15 residues. Trimming removed 0 bases from V and 2 bases from J, with 10 bases in between. Germline-derived CDR1 and CDR2 are MNHEY and SVGAGI. The CDR3 nucleotides read TGTGCCAGCAGTTACTCTTGGGTTTCAAACTATGGCTACACCTTC. Its protein is CASSYSWVSNYGYTF.

The V call is TRBV6-5, the J call TRBJ2-5, with 15 bases lining up with TRBD2. This CDR3 is built from 20 residues. V trimming: 2 bases; J trimming: 1 base; junction bases outside the gene matches: 11. Germline assignment: CDR1 MNHEY and CDR2 SVGAGI. CDR3 sequence: CASSYRPPGLAGGFQETQYF. CDR3 DNA: TGTGCCAGCAGTTACCGACCCCCGGGACTAGCGGGAGGATTCCAAGAGACCCAGTACTTC.

In its sample, this clonotype was seen a few times. The CDR3 nucleotides are TGCGCCAGCAGCTTGGGGACAGGGAGGAACATTCAGTACTTC. Translation: CASSLGTGRNIQYF. This chain joins TRBV5-1 and TRBJ2-4, with 8 bases identical to TRBD1. Germline-derived CDR1 and CDR2 are SGHRS and YFSETQ. CDR3 size: 14 residues. V shed 0 bases and J 7 bases; nucleotides not matched to a gene: 3.

This clonotype has a count of ten or more. This chain joins TRBV29-1 and TRBJ1-1; tentatively, D is TRBD1 (6 bases). The V gene lost 6 bases and the J gene lost 3 bases, with 17 bases spanning the gap. The CDR3 sequence is 14 residues long. CDR1 and CDR2 (germline): SQVTM, ANQGSEA. The CDR3 nucleotides read TGCAGCGTCGGGTCGGGGGCAAGGGACACTGAAGCTTTCTTT. Translated, it gives CSVGSGARDTEAFF.

This clonotype was observed a few times. The rearrangement links TRBV20-1 to TRBJ2-1, with 10 bases matching TRBD2. Germline assignment: CDR1 DFQATT and CDR2 SNEGSKA (reference sequence). CDR3 length: 15 residues. V lost 5 bases to trimming and J lost 8 bases; unmatched junction nucleotides: 12. The CDR3 region is CSAGGVRLAGDEQFF. CDR3 nucleotides: TGCAGTGCTGGGGGTGTTAGACTAGCGGGTGATGAGCAGTTCTTC.

This clonotype occurred many times. The chain employs TRBV29-1 and TRBJ2-7; TRBD1 aligns across 9 bases. CDR1 and CDR2 from the germline V gene are SQVTM and ANQGSEA. This CDR3 region has 16 residues. V was pared by 1 base and J by 5 bases, with 12 bases of the junction left unmatched. This CDR3 reads CSVEVSQGAGPHEQYF. CDR3 coding DNA: TGCAGCGTTGAAGTCTCACAGGGGGCCGGACCCCACGAGCAGTACTTC.

This clonotype occurred many times. The rearrangement uses TRBV7-3 and TRBJ2-1, with 8 positions matching TRBD2. This CDR3 has 16 amino acids. From germline, CDR1 is SGHTA and CDR2 FQGTGA. The V gene end was trimmed by 0 bases and the J gene end by 6 bases; junction bases not matched to a gene: 7. CDR3 sequence reads: CASSLTFLAGANEQFF. In nucleotides, the CDR3 is TGTGCCAGCAGCTTAACGTTCCTAGCGGGTGCCAATGAGCAGTTCTTC.

The chain uses TRBV27 and TRBJ2-7, with D perhaps matching TRBD1 (6 bases). CDR1 is MNHEY and CDR2 is SMNVEV in the germline V gene (reference sequence). The V end lost 7 bases, the J end lost 7 bases, and 26 bases lay between the germline ends. The CDR3 is 16 residues long. CDR3 in amino acids: CASTFRGNLGHQEQYF. CDR3 nucleotides: TGTGCCAGCACCTTTAGGGGAAATCTGGGACATCAGGAGCAGTACTTC.

The table lists this clonotype with a few counts. This chain connects TRBV27 to TRBJ2-6; D assignment may be TRBD1 or TRBD2 (5 bases each). V shed 3 bases and J shed 4 bases, with 19 bases lying between them. CDR1 and CDR2 (germline): MNHEY, SMNVEV (reference sequence). This CDR3 is built from 18 residues. The CDR3 sequence is CASSLGRVLFPGANVLTF. The CDR3 coding sequence is TGTGCCAGCAGTTTGGGGCGGGTACTATTTCCCGGGGCCAACGTCCTGACTTTC.

This clonotype showed up just a few times. The chain joins TRBV20-1 to TRBJ1-4, with D possibly matching TRBD1 (5 bases). Trimming removed 3 bases from V and 8 bases from J, with 16 bases in between. Germline assignment: CDR1 DFQATT and CDR2 SNEGSKA (reference sequence). This CDR3 has 14 residues. CDR3 sequence (DNA): TGCAGTGCTAGTACAGGAGCAGTAGGCGAAAAACTGTTTTTT. It is translated as CSASTGAVGEKLFF.

This clonotype was detected only a few times. The V gene is TRBV5-1, the J gene TRBJ1-1, with 8 bases that match TRBD1. J was trimmed by 6 bases and V by 4 bases; bases with no gene match: 14. CDR1 SGHRS and CDR2 YFSETQ come from the germline V gene. The CDR3 runs to 16 residues. CDR3 loop: CASSLHGGQDAPEAFF. The CDR3 DNA is TGCGCCAGCAGCCTACATGGGGGACAGGACGCCCCTGAAGCTTTCTTT.

The chain uses TRBV12-3 or TRBV12-4 and TRBJ2-7; 10 positions agree with TRBD2. With 6 bases clipped from V and 7 bases from J, the junction kept 12 bases outside the gene matches. This CDR3 spans 15 amino acids. The CDR3 DNA is TGTGCCAGCAGCCTAGGTCAAGCGGGGGGGCTTGAGCAGTACTTC. It specifies CASSLGQAGGLEQYF.

The chain links TRBV6-1 to TRBJ1-3, with 8 positions matching TRBD1. CDR1 and CDR2 from the germline V gene are MNHNS and SASEGT. Losses at the gene ends were 6 bases for V and 2 bases for J; bases not matched to a gene: 6. The CDR3 has 15 residues. In DNA form, the CDR3 reads TGTGCCAGCAGGCAGACAGGGGCCGCTGGAAACACCATATATTTT. It yields the protein CASRQTGAAGNTIYF.

This clonotype was recorded once. This may be a read error, as it is one base from a much larger clone. The rearrangement links TRBV5-5 to TRBJ2-2; perhaps TRBD2 as D (6 bases). Per the germline V gene, CDR1 is SGHKS and CDR2 is YYEKEE (reference sequence). Between the trimmed V and J ends, which lost 3 bases and 6 bases, there was a span of 12 bases. This CDR3 comprises 14 residues. The CDR3 DNA reads TGTGCCAGCAGCTCCAAAGCGGGTCCCGGGGAGCTGTTTTTT. Translated: CASSSKAGPGELFF.

V and J are TRBV2 and TRBJ2-7; tentatively, D is TRBD1 (6 bases). The CDR3 is made up of 14 amino acids. The germline CDR1 and CDR2 sequences are SNHLY and FYNNEI. The germline V and J ends were trimmed by 7 bases and 7 bases, with 20 bases remaining between them. The CDR3 nucleotides are TGTGCCAGCACCTTTCTCCCGGGACAAGTAGAGCAGTACTTC. Amino acids: CASTFLPGQVEQYF.

This clonotype was counted many times. The chain employs TRBV5-1 and TRBJ2-3, with a weak D call TRBD2 (6 bases). Germline CDR1 SGHRS, CDR2 YFSETQ. V lost 0 bases and J lost 5, with 13 bases in between. The CDR3 totals 15 residues. CDR3 bases: TGCGCCAGCAGCTTGGGTAACGGGGGATTAGATACGCAGTATTTT. Amino acid sequence: CASSLGNGGLDTQYF.

The V call is TRBV5-1, the J call TRBJ1-3; tentatively, D is TRBD1 (6 bases). The CDR3 extends over 16 amino acids. Germline values: CDR1 SGHRS, CDR2 YFSETQ. V was pared by 0 bases and J by 1 base, with 11 bases between. This chain's CDR3 is CASSLGQGMSGNTIYF. DNA for the CDR3: TGCGCCAGCAGCTTGGGCCAGGGGATGTCTGGAAACACCATATATTTT.

This clonotype has ten or more counts. The chain joins TRBV3-1 to TRBJ2-7; a weak D match, TRBD1 (6 bases). The V gene's germline CDR1 is LGHDT and CDR2 YNNKEL (reference sequence). This CDR3 contains 14 residues. Deletions cut 6 bases from V and 1 base from J, with 13 bases between. In DNA form, the CDR3 reads TGTGCCAGCAGGAAAACGACAGGATCCTACGAGCAGTACTTC. Translation: CASRKTTGSYEQYF.

V usage is TRBV6-2 or TRBV6-3 and J usage is TRBJ2-5; the D gene could be TRBD1 or TRBD2 (5 bases each). V lost 2 bases and J lost 2, with 12 bases in between. The CDR3 totals 15 residues. CDR1 is MNHEY, CDR2 SVGEGT, per germline. This chain's CDR3 is CASSYGGSRQETQYF. The DNA for the CDR3 is TGTGCCAGCAGTTACGGGGGATCCCGGCAAGAGACCCAGTACTTC.

This clonotype appeared once. J is TRBJ2-2 and V is TRBV24-1; D uncertain. V was shortened by 3 bases and J by 0 bases, with 10 bases between the two germline ends. Germline loops: CDR1 KGHDR, CDR2 SFDVKD. The CDR3 loop spans 16 amino acids. The CDR3 region is CATSDQGSPNTGELFF. As DNA, the CDR3 is TGTGCCACCAGTGATCAAGGGTCCCCGAACACCGGGGAGCTGTTTTTT.

The table lists this clonotype with many counts. DNA of the CDR3: TGCAGTGCTAGTAGGACTAGCGGTAACAATGAGCAGTTCTTC. Amino acid sequence: CSASRTSGNNEQFF. The rearrangement joins TRBV20-1 to TRBJ2-1; 10 bases align to TRBD2. The V gene's germline CDR1 is DFQATT and CDR2 SNEGSKA (reference sequence). The CDR3 covers 14 residues. V shed 3 bases, J shed 5 bases, and the junction held 4 bases outside the gene matches.

In this sample, this clonotype turned up many times. This CDR3 is CASRGDLAGELFF. CDR3 coding DNA: TGCGCCAGCAGGGGGGACTTGGCCGGGGAGCTGTTTTTT. The genes are TRBV5-1 and TRBJ2-2, with D possibly matching TRBD2 (6 bases). Germline V lookup: CDR1 SGHRS, CDR2 YFSETQ. The V gene lost 5 bases and the J gene lost 6 bases, with 11 bases spanning the gap. This CDR3 has 13 residues.

This clonotype was observed many times. This sequence joins TRBV6-5 and TRBJ2-3; tentatively, D is TRBD1 (5 bases). This CDR3 has 14 amino acids. V was trimmed by 2 bases and J by 5 bases, leaving 11 bases between them. Looked up from germline, CDR1 is MNHEY and CDR2 is SVGAGI. CDR3 nucleotide sequence: TGTGCCAGCAGTTACAGCAGGGCGCAAGATACGCAGTATTTT. It specifies CASSYSRAQDTQYF.

J is TRBJ1-6 and V is TRBV27; D is unclear. Trimming shortened V by 3 bases and J by 5 bases, and 5 bases separated the two germline ends. In germline, CDR1 is MNHEY, CDR2 SMNVEV (reference sequence). The CDR3 consists of 13 residues. The chain's CDR3 is CASSFQNNSPLHF. The DNA of the CDR3 is TGTGCCAGCAGTTTTCAGAATAATTCACCCCTCCACTTT.

The CDR3 sequence is CASKLAGREYNEQFF. Written as DNA, the CDR3 is TGTGCCAGCAAACTAGCGGGGCGGGAGTACAATGAGCAGTTCTTC. The chain couples TRBV6-2 or TRBV6-3 to TRBJ2-1, with TRBD2 identical over 10 bases. This CDR3 comprises 15 residues. Trimming removed 7 bases from V and 4 bases from J; junction bases left unmatched: 7. Germline CDR1 reads MNHEY; CDR2 reads SVGEGT.

The chain recombines TRBV12-3 or TRBV12-4 with TRBJ1-1; D perhaps matches TRBD1 (6 bases). The CDR3 runs 13 residues. The V and J ends lost 3 bases and 5 bases respectively, with 10 bases between them. This CDR3 reads CASSFRGETEAFF. The CDR3 nucleotides read TGTGCCAGCAGTTTCAGGGGCGAAACTGAAGCTTTCTTT.

V gene TRBV6-1 combines with J gene TRBJ2-5; 11 nucleotides align to TRBD2. Germline lookup yields CDR1 MNHNS and CDR2 SASEGT. CDR3 size: 17 residues. The junction had 7 bases not matched to a gene; V was cut back by 3 bases and J by 1 base. The CDR3 protein is CASSEKPGLAAQETQYF. The CDR3 region has the DNA TGTGCCAGCAGTGAGAAACCGGGACTAGCGGCCCAAGAGACCCAGTACTTC.

This clonotype was seen more than once but under ten times. The chain joins TRBV7-9 to TRBJ1-1; no firm D call. This CDR3 is 16 amino acids long. V lost 4 bases and J lost 0, with 15 bases in between. Germline V CDR1 and CDR2: SEHNR, FQNEAQ (reference sequence). The CDR3 bases are TGTGCCAGCAGCTCCGGGCCAGCCGGATTGAACACTGAAGCTTTCTTT. Amino acid sequence: CASSSGPAGLNTEAFF.

The gene calls are TRBV20-1 and TRBJ2-7, with a possible D match to TRBD2 (5 bases). The germline CDR1 and CDR2 sequences are DFQATT and SNEGSKA (reference sequence). This CDR3 is built from 12 residues. Trimming removed 3 bases at V and 7 bases at J, with 13 bases between. The CDR3 is CSASGGPREQYF. The CDR3 bases are TGCAGTGCTAGTGGCGGGCCTCGTGAGCAGTACTTC.

This clonotype was seen a few times. This sequence joins TRBV7-2 and TRBJ2-7; no definite D call. Germline values: CDR1 SGHTA, CDR2 FQGNSA. This CDR3 has 13 residues. Trimming shortened V by 8 bases and J by 4 bases, and 15 bases separated the two germline ends. CDR3 nucleotide sequence: TGTGCCAGCCGACGATCCCCCTCGTACGAGCAGTACTTC. Translated: CASRRSPSYEQYF.

This clonotype was counted many times. The chain carries TRBV18 and TRBJ2-7; D is ambiguous. Trimming left V 2 bases short and J 5 bases short, with 7 bases between. The CDR3 totals 12 residues. Germline-derived CDR1 and CDR2 are KGHSH and LQKENI. In nucleotides, the CDR3 is TGTGCCAGCTCACCATCATCAGACGAGCAGTACTTC. Protein: CASSPSSDEQYF.

J is TRBJ2-1 and V is TRBV14; the match to TRBD2 covers 10 bases. The CDR3 sequence is 15 residues long. The V segment lost 5 bases and the J segment 8 bases; nucleotides outside the gene matches: 9. The germline CDR1 and CDR2 sequences are SGHDN and FVKESK. CDR3 region: CASSLLAGKRDEQFF. The CDR3 region has the DNA TGTGCCAGCAGCTTACTAGCGGGAAAACGTGATGAGCAGTTCTTC.